Each of the 25 T cell receptor beta chains below was sequenced from the same sample in a study of CXCR3-negative and CXCR3-positive naive CD8 T cells. TRB cDNA was prepared as libraries by UMI-labeled 5' RACE. Each CDR3 protein gets one entry in TCRdb, which reprocessed the 5' RACE reads and gives no DNA. This sample's table reports over 40,000 distinct CDR3 sequences. Sequencing input: naive CXCR3- CD8+ T cells from blood. This sample's subset: CD45RO-CCR7+CD27+CD95- naive CD8+ T cells lacking CXCR3 (TNR3-). These TCRs come from a human donor in good health. Some clones in this sample may be carry-over from other donors' samples.

The genes are TRBV27 and TRBJ2-4; the D call of TRBD2 rests on TCRdb alone, since no DNA is present to check it. The germline V gene has CDR1 MNHEY and CDR2 SMNVEV (reference sequence). The CDR3 sequence is 14 residues long. The CDR3 region is CASGDLLAKNIQYF.

This chain uses TRBV29-1 with TRBJ2-7; TCRdb gives TRBD1 as the D gene, but with no DNA this cannot be confirmed. CDR1 is SQVTM, CDR2 ANQGSEA, per germline. The CDR3 contains 15 residues. The CDR3 spells CSVEELGQGAGEQYF.

The CDR3 here is CASSLGLAGVETQYF. V is TRBV6-5 and J is TRBJ2-5; TCRdb names TRBD2, which stays unverified in the absence of DNA. The CDR3 extends over 15 amino acids. CDR1 MNHEY and CDR2 SVGAGI come from the germline V gene.

The chain carries TRBV7-9 and TRBJ1-4; TCRdb calls TRBD1, which cannot be checked without DNA. CDR3 length equals 15 residues. From germline, CDR1 is SEHNR and CDR2 FQNEAQ (reference sequence). The CDR3 here is CASSTTTGESEKLFF.

V usage is TRBV9 and J usage is TRBJ1-2. The CDR3 loop spans 12 amino acids. Germline CDR1 SGDLS, CDR2 YYNGEE. CDR3 loop: CASNKGGSGYTF.

This rearrangement joins TRBV29-1 to TRBJ2-2; TCRdb's D call of TRBD2 is untestable without DNA. The germline gives CDR1 SQVTM, CDR2 ANQGSEA. The CDR3 covers 13 residues. CDR3 amino acids: CSVWRGNTGELFF.

This sequence joins TRBV29-1 and TRBJ2-1; with no DNA, the TCRdb D assignment of TRBD1 cannot be verified. Germline V gene sequence: CDR1 SQVTM, CDR2 ANQGSEA. The CDR3 sequence is 14 residues long. CDR3 region: CSVLRGTGENEQFF.

This sequence joins TRBV5-5 and TRBJ1-2; TCRdb's D gene call, TRBD1, goes unchecked for lack of DNA. Germline V CDR1 and CDR2: SGHKS, YYEKEE (reference sequence). The CDR3 is 16 residues long. This CDR3 is CASKVGDRTTNYGYTF.

The V and J genes are TRBV6-2 or TRBV6-3 and TRBJ2-6. The CDR3 contains 12 residues. Germline-derived CDR1 and CDR2 are MNHEY and SVGEGT. CDR3 in amino acids: CASTSGANVLTF.

The rearrangement joins TRBV29-1 to TRBJ1-1; as DNA is missing, the TRBD1 call by TCRdb cannot be tested. CDR1 is SQVTM, CDR2 ANQGSEA, per germline. The length of the CDR3 is 14 residues. CDR3 sequence reads: CSVGLGRENTEAFF.

The rearrangement uses TRBV6-2 or TRBV6-3 and TRBJ2-7; the TCRdb call, TRBD2, lacks DNA for checking. The CDR3 has 12 residues. Germline-derived CDR1 and CDR2 are MNHEY and SVGEGT. The CDR3 sequence is CASGEARWEQYF.

The chain joins TRBV5-1 to TRBJ2-1; as DNA is missing, the TRBD2 call by TCRdb cannot be tested. The CDR3 has 14 amino acids. Germline values: CDR1 SGHRS, CDR2 YFSETQ. The chain's CDR3 is CASRSYSGNNEQFF. Filled out from reference TRBV5-1 and TRBJ2-1, the complete variable domain reads KAGVTQTPRYLIKTRGQQVTLSCSPISGHRSVSWYQQTPGQGLQFLFEYFSETQRNKGNFPGRFSGRQFSNSRSEMNVSTLELGDSALYLCASRSYSGNNEQFFGPGTRLTVL.

The chain has TRBV29-1 and TRBJ2-1; TCRdb names TRBD1, which stays unverified in the absence of DNA. Germline loops: CDR1 SQVTM, CDR2 ANQGSEA. This CDR3 region has 14 residues. This CDR3 reads CTTFRETGVYEQFF.

The chain couples TRBV6-2 or TRBV6-3 to TRBJ2-3; absent DNA, TCRdb's TRBD1 call cannot be checked. Germline V gene lookup returns CDR1 MNHEY and CDR2 SVGEGT. The CDR3 length is 14 residues. The CDR3 is CASSYGTGADTQYF.

Frequency places this clonotype as medium-sized. J is TRBJ2-7 and V is TRBV28; the D gene TCRdb calls, TRBD1, cannot be checked with no DNA. Germline CDR1 is MDHEN and CDR2 is SYDVKM. This CDR3 is built from 13 residues. The CDR3 sequence: CASRNQGGDEQYF. The complete variable domain, with remaining parts taken from reference TRBV28 and TRBJ2-7, reads DVKVTQSSRYLVKRTGEKVFLECVQDMDHENMFWYRQDPGLGLRLIYFSYDVKMKEKGDIPEGYSVSREKKERFSLILESASTNQTSMYLCASRNQGGDEQYFGPGTRLTVT.

The CDR3 protein is CASSQMTGGNNEQFF. This rearrangement joins TRBV4-1 to TRBJ2-1; TCRdb reports TRBD1, a call that lacks DNA to check it against. The length of the CDR3 is 15 residues. Germline V gene lookup returns CDR1 MGHRA and CDR2 YSYEKL.

V gene TRBV6-2 or TRBV6-3 combines with J gene TRBJ2-3; TCRdb's D call of TRBD2 is untestable without DNA. The length of the CDR3 is 17 residues. Germline CDR1 MNHEY, CDR2 SVGEGT. The CDR3 is CASSFSPPGLPKDTQYF.

The genes are TRBV29-1 and TRBJ2-1; TCRdb's D call, TRBD1, is unchecked because there is no DNA. CDR1 and CDR2 (germline): SQVTM, ANQGSEA. The CDR3 extends over 11 amino acids. The CDR3 loop reads CSVRQGNEQFF.

This chain links TRBV29-1 with TRBJ1-4. Germline lookup yields CDR1 SQVTM and CDR2 ANQGSEA. The CDR3 extends over 15 amino acids. The CDR3 reads CSSPTSSWANEKLFF.

The rearrangement links TRBV28 to TRBJ1-2; the TCRdb D gene call, TRBD1, has no DNA to confirm it. CDR3 length: 14 residues. CDR1 and CDR2 from the germline V gene are MDHEN and SYDVKM. The CDR3 reads CASSYRGPNYGYTF.

The chain combines TRBV19 with TRBJ2-7; the TRBD1 assignment by TCRdb is unverifiable without DNA. The CDR3 has 14 residues. CDR1 is LNHDA, CDR2 SQIVND, per germline (reference sequence). Here the CDR3 reads CASSPGQVAYEQYF. The full variable domain, completed using reference TRBV19 and TRBJ2-7, is DGGITQSPKYLFRKEGQNVTLSCEQNLNHDAMYWYRQDPGQGLRLIYYSQIVNDFQKGDIAEGYSVSREKKESFPLTVTSAQKNPTAFYLCASSPGQVAYEQYFGPGTRLTVT.

CDR3 region: CSARLAGLYEQYF. V and J are TRBV20-1 and TRBJ2-7; TCRdb's D call of TRBD2 is untestable without DNA. The CDR3 runs to 13 residues. Germline CDR1 and CDR2: DFQATT and SNEGSKA (reference sequence).

The chain is built from TRBV4-1 and TRBJ2-7. The CDR3 has 13 residues. From germline, CDR1 is MGHRA and CDR2 YSYEKL. This CDR3 is CASSQDGLYEQYF.

This chain connects TRBV20-1 to TRBJ2-3; TCRdb reports TRBD2, a call that lacks DNA to check it against. The CDR3 length is 14 residues. Germline CDR1 and CDR2: DFQATT and SNEGSKA (reference sequence). The CDR3 reads CSARESGGPDTQYF.

This sequence joins TRBV29-1 and TRBJ1-4. CDR3 length equals 17 residues. Germline CDR1 and CDR2: SQVTM and ANQGSEA. The CDR3: CSVEDPSEGATNEKLFF.